The 9 T cell receptor beta chains in this list originate from one sample, sequenced in a study of blood T cell repertoires in COVID-19. Clones were sequenced by immunoSEQ multiplex PCR, and TCRdb holds only the in-frame ones, with some missing. The data show some 200,000 clones, approximately 82% seen once. Sequencing used peripheral blood. These receptors were collected from a human donor with acute or convalescent COVID-19. The donor label of this sample is uncertain.

The rearrangement joins TRBV6-5 to TRBJ2-7, with TRBD1 matching over 8 bases. Trimming removed 7 bases from V and 3 bases from J; junction bases left unmatched: 5. Germline CDR1 MNHEY, CDR2 SVGAGI. The CDR3 loop spans 13 amino acids. The DNA of the CDR3 is TGTGCCAGCAAGGCAGGGGGCCACTACGAGCAGTACTTC. Translation: CASKAGGHYEQYF.

The rearrangement links TRBV2 to TRBJ2-1, with 8 nucleotides matching TRBD2. Germline lookup yields CDR1 SNHLY and CDR2 FYNNEI. V lost 6 bases, J lost 9 bases, and 7 bases stayed unmatched. There are 13 residues in the CDR3. CDR3 in amino acids: CASRTTSGGEQFF. In nucleotides, the CDR3 is TGTGCCAGCAGGACAACTAGCGGAGGTGAGCAGTTCTTC.

This clone is a singleton in its sample. The V and J genes are TRBV2 and TRBJ1-6; a possible D gene is TRBD1 (5 bases). Germline V gene sequence: CDR1 SNHLY, CDR2 FYNNEI. The V end lost 4 bases, the J end lost 0 bases, and 16 bases lay between the germline ends. This CDR3 contains 18 residues. The chain's CDR3 is CASSVQGAPSSYNSPLHF. DNA for the CDR3: TGTGCCAGCAGTGTGCAAGGGGCCCCGAGCTCCTATAATTCACCCCTCCACTTT.

The J gene is TRBJ1-1, the V gene TRBV18; D ambiguous. Germline CDR1 reads KGHSH; CDR2 reads LQKENI. Trimming removed 1 base at V and 6 bases at J, with 18 bases between. The CDR3 is 16 amino acids. The CDR3 region has the DNA TGTGCCAGCTCACCACTCCCGGGATCTCAAGGGTCTGAAGCTTTCTTT. This gives the protein CASSPLPGSQGSEAFF. Based on the CDR3 plus reference TRBV18 and TRBJ1-1, the full variable domain is NAGVMQNPRHLVRRRGQEARLRCSPMKGHSHVYWYRQLPEEGLKFMVYLQKENIIDESGMPKERFSAEFPKEGPSILRIQQVVRGDSAAYFCASSPLPGSQGSEAFFGQGTRLTVV.

The gene calls are TRBV3-1 (or the pseudogene TRBV3-2) and TRBJ2-7; D not certain. Trimming cost V 2 bases and J 3 bases, with 5 bases left between them. CDR1 is LGHDT and CDR2 is YNNKEL in the germline V gene (reference sequence). The CDR3 contains 12 residues. The CDR3 region has the DNA TGTGCCAGCAGCCAACAACACTACGAGCAGTACTTC. Encoded protein: CASSQQHYEQYF.

This clone showed up just once. The chain links TRBV6-5 to TRBJ1-1; 7 bases match TRBD1. The CDR3 totals 14 residues. Per germline, CDR1 MNHEY and CDR2 SVGAGI. Germline trimming cut 8 bases from V and 0 bases from J; bases unmatched to any gene: 6. The CDR3 loop reads CASEPGTVNTEAFF. CDR3 bases: TGTGCCAGCGAACCCGGGACAGTGAACACTGAAGCTTTCTTT.

V usage is TRBV5-1 and J usage is TRBJ2-3, with 10 nucleotides matching TRBD2. V dropped 0 bases and J dropped 10; count of bases not matched to a gene: 8. Germline values: CDR1 SGHRS, CDR2 YFSETQ. This CDR3 region has 15 residues. CDR3 in amino acids: CASSLVPSGRAAQYF. The CDR3 DNA is TGCGCCAGCAGCTTGGTCCCTAGCGGGAGAGCAGCGCAGTATTTT.

The chain recombines TRBV28 with TRBJ2-4; TRBD2 aligns across 7 bases. Germline V CDR1 and CDR2: MDHEN, SYDVKM. Unmatched junction bases numbered 17, after V lost 5 bases and J lost 7 bases. CDR3 length: 17 amino acids. CDR3: CASSKAGGGSPLNIQYF. CDR3 sequence (DNA): TGTGCCAGCAGTAAGGCTGGCGGGGGTAGTCCTTTGAACATTCAGTACTTC.

This chain links TRBV7-2 with TRBJ2-7; 9 bases are a match to TRBD2. The V and J ends lost 4 bases and 3 bases, in that order; junction bases with no gene match: 13. Germline lookup yields CDR1 SGHTA and CDR2 FQGNSA. The CDR3 length is 17 residues. CDR3 loop: CASSSQWLSAGGYEQYF. The CDR3 nucleotides read TGTGCCAGCAGCTCCCAGTGGCTATCAGCGGGAGGCTACGAGCAGTACTTC. Complete variable domain (other parts from reference TRBV7-2 and TRBJ2-7): GAGVSQSPSNKVTEKGKDVELRCDPISGHTALYWYRQSLGQGLEFLIYFQGNSAPDKSGLPSDRFSAERTGGSVSTLTIQRTQQEDSAVYLCASSSQWLSAGGYEQYFGPGTRLTVT.